These 4 T cell receptor beta chains share one sample of origin, sequenced in a study of T cells expressing NK-cell markers. After re-calling the 5' RACE reads, TCRdb lists one entry per CDR3 protein, DNA absent. This sample's table reports 500,000 to 700,000 distinct CDR3 sequences. Sequenced sample: blood T cells: a sorted CD56 or NKG2C T cell subset, CD4+ or CD8+ T cells, or bulk PBMC T cells (not recorded which). These receptor sequences come from a young man in good health.

J is TRBJ2-7 and V is TRBV6-2 or TRBV6-3; TCRdb calls TRBD1, which cannot be checked without DNA. From germline, CDR1 is MNHEY and CDR2 SVGEGT. This CDR3 has 15 amino acids. CDR3 amino acids: CASMWGGRGPFEQYF.

The J gene is TRBJ2-7, the V gene TRBV4-2; TCRdb indicates TRBD1, and absent DNA this call remains unverified. Germline V gives CDR1 LGHNA, CDR2 YNFKEQ. This CDR3 is built from 16 residues. The CDR3 region is CASSPATRAVHYEQYF.

The CDR3 here is CASSPPSSYEQYF. J is TRBJ2-7 and V is TRBV27; without DNA, the TCRdb call of TRBD1 cannot be checked. Germline CDR1 reads MNHEY; CDR2 reads SMNVEV (reference sequence). The CDR3 is 13 residues long.

This sequence joins TRBV7-2 and TRBJ1-4. The CDR3 sequence is 11 residues long. Germline V gene lookup returns CDR1 SGHTA and CDR2 FQGNSA. The CDR3 is CASSSGEKLFF.